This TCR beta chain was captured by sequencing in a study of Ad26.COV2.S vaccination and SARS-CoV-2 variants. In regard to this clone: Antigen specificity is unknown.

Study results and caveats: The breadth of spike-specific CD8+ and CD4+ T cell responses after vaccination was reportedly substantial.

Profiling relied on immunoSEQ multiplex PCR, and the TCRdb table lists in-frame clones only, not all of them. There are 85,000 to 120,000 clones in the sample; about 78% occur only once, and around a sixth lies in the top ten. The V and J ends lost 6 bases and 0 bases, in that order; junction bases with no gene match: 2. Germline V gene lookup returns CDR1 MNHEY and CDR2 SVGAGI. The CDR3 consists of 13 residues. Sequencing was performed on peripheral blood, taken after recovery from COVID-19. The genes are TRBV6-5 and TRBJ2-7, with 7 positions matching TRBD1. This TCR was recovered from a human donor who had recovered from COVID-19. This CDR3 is CASRGQVSYEQYF. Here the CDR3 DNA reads TGTGCCAGCAGAGGACAGGTCTCCTACGAGCAGTACTTC.